The clone carrying this TCR beta chain was seen many times. These data originate in a study of regulatory T cells in long-lasting Graves disease. Combining iRepertoire HTBI primers with Arm-PCR of CDR3 regions, the authors built TCR beta libraries. MiXCR, applied by TCRdb to the multiplex PCR reads, yields one record per CDR3 protein. This table holds about 430,000 distinct CDR3 sequences, over 12% found once. Time point meaning: newly diagnosed GD, antithyroid drugs for less than 3 months. The TCR library was made from RNA that had been extracted from PBMCs in TRIzol. V was cut by 3 bases and J by 6 bases, with 11 bases left in between. Germline V CDR1 and CDR2: LGHDT, YNNKEL (reference sequence). This CDR3 has 13 amino acids. A further study also used this sample, focusing on T cells in Graves' hyperthyroidism and ophthalmopathy. From that second work: Carried out on the TCR CDR3, a first-round RT-PCR used the HTBI primer set.

This specimen consisted of peripheral blood mononuclear cells (PBMCs), obtained at new diagnosis, from a patient treated with antithyroid drugs. This receptor was obtained from a woman in her forties with Graves disease. V and J are TRBV3-1 and TRBJ1-1; weak D call: TRBD1 (5 bases). The CDR3 nucleotides read TGTGCCAGCAGCCATCAGGGTATCGCTGAAGCTTTCTTT. This sequence encodes CASSHQGIAEAFF.